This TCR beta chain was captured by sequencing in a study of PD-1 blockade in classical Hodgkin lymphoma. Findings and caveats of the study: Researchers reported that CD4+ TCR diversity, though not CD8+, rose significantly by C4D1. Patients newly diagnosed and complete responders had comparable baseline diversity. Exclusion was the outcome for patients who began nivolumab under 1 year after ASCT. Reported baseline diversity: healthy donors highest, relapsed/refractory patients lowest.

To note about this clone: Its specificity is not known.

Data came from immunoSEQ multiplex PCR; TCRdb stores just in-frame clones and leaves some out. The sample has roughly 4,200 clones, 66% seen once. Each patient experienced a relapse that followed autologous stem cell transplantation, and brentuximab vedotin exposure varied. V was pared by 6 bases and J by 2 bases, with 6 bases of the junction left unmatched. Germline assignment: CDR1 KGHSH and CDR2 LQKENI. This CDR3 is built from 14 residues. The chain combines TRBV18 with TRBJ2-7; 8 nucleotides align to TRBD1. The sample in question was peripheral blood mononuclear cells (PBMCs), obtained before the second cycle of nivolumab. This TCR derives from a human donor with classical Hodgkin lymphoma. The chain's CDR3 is CASSPDRDPYEQYF. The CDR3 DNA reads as TGTGCCAGCTCCCCGGACAGGGATCCCTACGAGCAGTACTTC.